This TCR beta chain is drawn from a study of OX40 agonist ivuxolimab in advanced cancers. The overall study: Every patient in dose escalation had hepatocellular carcinoma, melanoma, renal cell or head and neck cancer.

Drawing of blood for sampling happened at baseline, at cycle 4 day 1, and at cycle 7 day 1. Data came from immunoSEQ multiplex PCR; TCRdb stores just in-frame clones and leaves some out. This table has about 57,000 clones, about 83% appearing once. Study observations and caveats: Low normalized clonal expansion also occurred in some nonresponding patients. People who partly responded at 0.1-3.0 mg/kg had some of the least clonal expansion seen.

Details on this clone: The target antigen is unknown.

With 1 base clipped from V and 7 bases from J, the junction kept 5 bases outside the gene matches. The CDR3 is 15 amino acids. From germline, CDR1 is KGHSH and CDR2 LQKENI. The TCR originated in an adult with an advanced solid tumor such as melanoma, head and neck, liver or kidney cancer. Sequencing was performed on CD4+ or CD8+ T cells sorted from blood, taken in a trial of the OX40 agonist ivuxolimab. The V call is TRBV18, the J call TRBJ1-2; 11 nucleotides agree with TRBD1. In nucleotides, the CDR3 is TGTGCCAGCTCACCACGGACAGGGGGCGCAACTGGCTACACCTTC. Translating it yields CASSPRTGGATGYTF.